These 15 T cell receptor beta chains came from one sample sequenced in a study of cytomegalovirus exposure and HLA in healthy donors. PCR used 60 Vbeta primers and 13 Jbeta primers. This table comes from immunoSEQ multiplex PCR, and its TCRdb copy is limited to in-frame clones, with some not included. The sample yields more than 150,000 clones, more than 75% seen once. The sequencing sample was made of PBMCs. Receptor source: a woman between 18 and 29 years old in good health and CMV-seronegative.

The chain combines TRBV18 with TRBJ1-2, with D possibly matching TRBD1 (6 bases). This CDR3 region has 14 residues. Trimming removed 2 bases from V and 8 bases from J, with 15 bases in between. Germline V lookup: CDR1 KGHSH, CDR2 LQKENI. In DNA, the CDR3 is TGTGCCAGCTCACCATCAGGGGCTACAAGGGGCTACACCTTC. Its protein is CASSPSGATRGYTF.

The genes are TRBV29-1 and TRBJ2-1, with 10 bases aligning to TRBD2. The length of the CDR3 is 16 residues. The V and J ends lost 4 bases and 4 bases, in that order; junction bases with no gene match: 10. CDR1 and CDR2 from the germline V gene are SQVTM and ANQGSEA. The CDR3 loop is CSVAGSIAGGYNEQFF. The CDR3 nucleotides are TGCAGCGTTGCAGGTTCTATAGCGGGGGGTTACAATGAGCAGTTCTTC.

The chain recombines TRBV27 with TRBJ2-1, with 9 bases matching TRBD1. The ends lost 1 base at V and 11 bases at J; junction bases unmatched: 3. Germline V CDR1 and CDR2: MNHEY, SMNVEV (reference sequence). The CDR3 sequence is 13 residues long. The CDR3 DNA sequence: TGTGCCAGCAGTTTATGGGACAGGGACCAGCAGTTCTTC. Translating it yields CASSLWDRDQQFF.

The rearrangement links TRBV19 to TRBJ2-3; 8 nucleotides agree with TRBD1. The CDR3 extends over 19 amino acids. Trimming at V came to 8 bases and at J to 2 bases, leaving 21 bases not matched to a gene. CDR1 is LNHDA, CDR2 SQIVND, per germline (reference sequence). Written as DNA, the CDR3 is TGTGCCAGTTGCCTGACAGGGGCGATAGAACACACACACACAGATACGCAGTATTTT. Translating gives CASCLTGAIEHTHTDTQYF.

The chain couples TRBV4-1 to TRBJ2-3, with a tentative D call TRBD2 (6 bases). The V end lost 1 base, the J end lost 0 bases, and 20 bases lay between the germline ends. Germline V gene data show CDR1 as MGHRA and CDR2 as YSYEKL. The CDR3 is 19 amino acids. This CDR3 reads CASSQGPLVAVPSTDTQYF. The CDR3 DNA reads TGCGCCAGCAGCCAAGGGCCCCTCGTAGCGGTACCAAGCACAGATACGCAGTATTTT.

CDR3 nucleotides: TGTGCCAGCAGTTTTAGGGCCAAGGGGTCCTTAGCTAACTATGGCTACACCTTC. Translated, it gives CASSFRAKGSLANYGYTF. The rearrangement joins TRBV27 to TRBJ1-2; weak D call: TRBD1 (5 bases). The germline V gene encodes CDR1 MNHEY and CDR2 SMNVEV (reference sequence). The CDR3 totals 18 residues. V lost 3 bases and J 0 bases, leaving 20 bases between the germline ends.

The V and J genes are TRBV28 and TRBJ1-1, with 7 bases that match TRBD1. The CDR3 loop spans 13 amino acids. Germline V gene data show CDR1 as MDHEN and CDR2 as SYDVKM. V shed 4 bases, J shed 7 bases, and the junction held 6 bases outside the gene matches. CDR3 loop: CASSYRGWNEAFF. Here the CDR3 DNA reads TGTGCCAGCAGTTACAGGGGCTGGAATGAAGCTTTCTTT.

V usage is TRBV18 and J usage is TRBJ2-3, with a weak D call TRBD1 (6 bases). This CDR3 region has 14 residues. V lost 4 bases and J 4 bases, leaving 12 bases between the germline ends. Looked up from germline, CDR1 is KGHSH and CDR2 is LQKENI. CDR3 residues: CASSQTGSADTQYF. The CDR3 coding sequence is TGTGCCAGCTCACAAACAGGGTCCGCAGATACGCAGTATTTT.

V gene TRBV5-6 combines with J gene TRBJ1-6, with TRBD1 as a possible D gene (5 bases). V lost 0 bases and J lost 5, with 12 bases in between. Germline V gives CDR1 SGHDT, CDR2 YYEEEE. The CDR3 extends over 16 amino acids. CDR3: CASSLGQPFNNSPLHF. CDR3 in DNA: TGTGCCAGCAGCTTGGGACAGCCTTTTAATAATTCACCCCTCCACTTT.

This rearrangement joins TRBV7-9 to TRBJ1-6, with a tentative D call TRBD1 (6 bases). This CDR3 region has 16 residues. The V and J ends lost 2 bases and 1 base respectively, with 9 bases between them. CDR1 is SEHNR, CDR2 FQNEAQ, per germline (reference sequence). CDR3 amino acids: CASSLTQGSYNSPLHF. The CDR3 DNA reads as TGTGCCAGCAGCTTAACTCAGGGGTCCTATAATTCACCCCTCCACTTT.

The genes are TRBV2 and TRBJ1-2; TRBD1 matches 10 bases. The CDR3 has 13 amino acids. Per germline, CDR1 SNHLY and CDR2 FYNNEI. The V and J ends lost 8 bases and 4 bases, in that order; junction bases with no gene match: 4. The CDR3 coding sequence is TGTGCCAGCGCCGGACAGGGGGGCTATGGCTACACCTTC. Protein: CASAGQGGYGYTF.

The J gene is TRBJ2-1, the V gene TRBV28; 11 bases are shared with TRBD2. Germline CDR1 MDHEN, CDR2 SYDVKM. V shed 2 bases, J shed 12 bases, and the junction held 9 bases outside the gene matches. The CDR3 is 15 amino acids. The CDR3 nucleotides are TGTGCCAGCAGTTTACTCTTAGCGGGAGGGCCAGTGCAGTTCTTC. It codes for CASSLLLAGGPVQFF.

The chain has TRBV20-1 and TRBJ1-2, with D unclear. Trimming removed 8 bases from V and 7 bases from J, with 11 bases in between. There are 10 residues in the CDR3. Germline-derived CDR1 and CDR2 are DFQATT and SNEGSKA (reference sequence). The CDR3 spells CSTGFGGYTF. As DNA, the CDR3 is TGCAGTACGGGGTTTGGTGGCTACACCTTC.

The sample holds a few counts of this clone. The chain uses TRBV4-1 and TRBJ1-2; 11 positions match TRBD1. Germline V gene data show CDR1 as MGHRA and CDR2 as YSYEKL. This CDR3 comprises 16 residues. Trimming removed 3 bases from V and 5 bases from J; junction bases left unmatched: 8. CDR3 bases: TGCGCCAGCAGCCAGCCGAGGACAGGGGGCCGATATGGCTACACCTTC. It translates to CASSQPRTGGRYGYTF.

This clone has only one observation. The chain is built from TRBV5-6 and TRBJ2-7; no clear D. The V end was cut by 4 bases, the J end by 5 bases, with 7 bases between. The CDR3 spans 11 residues. Germline V gene sequence: CDR1 SGHDT, CDR2 YYEEEE. DNA of the CDR3: TGTGCCAGCAGCACCCAGGACGAGCAGTACTTC. It is translated as CASSTQDEQYF.